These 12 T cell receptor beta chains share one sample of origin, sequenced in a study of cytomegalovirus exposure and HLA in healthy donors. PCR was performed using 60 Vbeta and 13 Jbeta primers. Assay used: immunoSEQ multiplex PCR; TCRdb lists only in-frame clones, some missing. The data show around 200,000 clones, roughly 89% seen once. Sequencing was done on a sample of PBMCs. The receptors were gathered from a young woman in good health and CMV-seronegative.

CDR3 sequence: CASSLPGDGNTIYF. The CDR3 DNA follows: TGCGCCAGCAGCTTGCCAGGGGATGGAAACACCATATATTTT. This chain joins TRBV5-1 and TRBJ1-3; D is possibly TRBD1 (6 bases). V was trimmed by 1 base and J by 3 bases, leaving 8 bases between them. Germline CDR1 is SGHRS and CDR2 is YFSETQ. CDR3 size: 14 residues.

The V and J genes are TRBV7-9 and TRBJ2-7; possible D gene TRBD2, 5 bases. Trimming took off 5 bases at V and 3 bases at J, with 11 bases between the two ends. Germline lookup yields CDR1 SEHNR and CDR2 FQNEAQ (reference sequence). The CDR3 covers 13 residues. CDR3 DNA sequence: TGTGCCAGCAGCCCTGTCCGGGGCTACGAGCAGTACTTC. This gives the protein CASSPVRGYEQYF.

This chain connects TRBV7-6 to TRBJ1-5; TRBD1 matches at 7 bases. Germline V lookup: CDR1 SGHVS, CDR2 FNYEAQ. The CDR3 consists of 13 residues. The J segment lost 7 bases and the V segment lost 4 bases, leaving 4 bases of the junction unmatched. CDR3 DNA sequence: TGTGCCAGCAGCTACCAGGGGGAACAGCCCCAGCATTTT. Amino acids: CASSYQGEQPQHF.

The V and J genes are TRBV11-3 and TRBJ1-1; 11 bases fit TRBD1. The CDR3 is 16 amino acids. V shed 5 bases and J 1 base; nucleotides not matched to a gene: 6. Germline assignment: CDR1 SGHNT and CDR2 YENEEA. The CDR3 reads CASSPRTGGTNTEAFF. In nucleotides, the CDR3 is TGTGCCAGCAGCCCAAGGACAGGGGGCACGAACACTGAAGCTTTCTTT.

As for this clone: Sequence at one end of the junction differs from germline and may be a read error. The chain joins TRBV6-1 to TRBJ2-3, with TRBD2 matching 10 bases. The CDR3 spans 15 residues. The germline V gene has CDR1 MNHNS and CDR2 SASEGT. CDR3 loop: CASSEAGGLSDTQYF. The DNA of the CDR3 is TGTGCCAGCAGCGAAGCGGGGGGGCTGTCAGATACGCAGTATTTT.

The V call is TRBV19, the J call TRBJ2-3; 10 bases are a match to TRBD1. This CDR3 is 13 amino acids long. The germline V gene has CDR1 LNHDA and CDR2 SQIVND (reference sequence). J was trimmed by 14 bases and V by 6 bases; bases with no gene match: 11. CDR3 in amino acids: CASSRDRGPARYF. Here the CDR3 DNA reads TGTGCCAGTAGCAGGGACAGGGGACCCGCAAGGTATTTT.

CDR3 amino acids: CASSFEGSNEKLFF. CDR3 bases: TGTGCCAGTAGTTTCGAGGGTTCTAATGAAAAACTGTTTTTT. This sequence joins TRBV19 and TRBJ1-4, with D hard to call. This CDR3 is 14 amino acids long. Looked up from germline, CDR1 is LNHDA and CDR2 is SQIVND (reference sequence). Deletions cut 5 bases from V and 3 bases from J, with 10 bases between.

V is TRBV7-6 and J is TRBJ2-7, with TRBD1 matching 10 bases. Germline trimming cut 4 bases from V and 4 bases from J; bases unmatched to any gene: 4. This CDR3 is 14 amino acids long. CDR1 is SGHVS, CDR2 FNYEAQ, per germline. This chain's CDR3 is CASSSRDRGYEQYF. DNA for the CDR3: TGTGCCAGCAGCTCCCGGGACAGGGGATACGAGCAGTACTTC.

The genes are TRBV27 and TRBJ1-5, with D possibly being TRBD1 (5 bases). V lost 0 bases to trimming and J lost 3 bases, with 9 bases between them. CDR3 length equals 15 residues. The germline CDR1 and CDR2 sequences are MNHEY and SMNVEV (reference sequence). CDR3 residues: CASSLSRQPNQPQHF. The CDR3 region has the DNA TGTGCCAGCAGTTTATCACGACAGCCCAATCAGCCCCAGCATTTT.

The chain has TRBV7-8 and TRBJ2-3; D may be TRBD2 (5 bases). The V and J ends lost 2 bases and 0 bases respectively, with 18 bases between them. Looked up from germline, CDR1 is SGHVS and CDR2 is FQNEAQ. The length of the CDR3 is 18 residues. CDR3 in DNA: TGTGCCAGCAGCTTACAAGAAGGAGGACCAAGAAGCACAGATACGCAGTATTTT. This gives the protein CASSLQEGGPRSTDTQYF.

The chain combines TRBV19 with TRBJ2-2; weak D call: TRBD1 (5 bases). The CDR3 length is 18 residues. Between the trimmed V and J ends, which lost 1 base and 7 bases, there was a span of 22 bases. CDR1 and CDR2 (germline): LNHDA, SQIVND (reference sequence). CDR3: CASSIVAPGQGRSGELFF. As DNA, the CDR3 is TGTGCCAGTAGTATAGTAGCCCCCGGGCAGGGAAGGAGCGGGGAGCTGTTTTTT.

The CDR3 reads CAWSQGRNTIYF. The DNA for the CDR3 is TGTGCCTGGAGTCAGGGGAGAAACACCATATATTTT. The chain uses TRBV30 and TRBJ1-3; the D gene is possibly TRBD1 (6 bases). The CDR3 covers 12 residues. With 2 bases removed from V and 5 bases from J, the gap between germline ends came to 7 bases. Germline CDR1 GTSNPN, CDR2 SVGIG (reference sequence).